A selection of T cell receptor beta chains follows, all from one sample in a study of blood T cell repertoires in COVID-19. TCRdb's copy holds only in-frame clones and misses some; the assay was immunoSEQ multiplex PCR. The sample shows about 200,000 clones, roughly 85% of them seen only once. What was sequenced was PBMCs or T cells enriched from blood (not recorded which). These receptors originate from a middle-aged woman with acute COVID-19. Both conserved end residues are part of each CDR3. Fields, in order: V gene, clone size, D gene, J gene, CDR3 DNA, CDR3 protein. D genes are given only for firm matches. A clone size is listed for some rows: how often the clone was seen (once, few, many), or a class if it is expanded.

TRBV29-1	.	TRBD2	TRBJ2-7	TGCAGCGTTAATGGCGGAATGGGGAGGGGCTCCTACGAGCAGTACTTC	CSVNGGMGRGSYEQYF
TRBV5-1	.	TRBD2	TRBJ2-1	TGCGCCAGCAGCTCCCGGACTAGCGGAGCCTACAATGAGCAGTTCTTC	CASSSRTSGAYNEQFF
TRBV19	.	TRBD1	TRBJ1-6	TGTGCCAGTAGTTCAACGACCGGGACAGGGCTCTCACCCCTCCACTTT	CASSSTTGTGLSPLHF
TRBV14	.	.	TRBJ1-2	TGTGCCAGCAGCCAAGATAGGAGGGATGGCTACACCTTC	CASSQDRRDGYTF
TRBV29-1	.	.	TRBJ1-1	TGCAGCGTTTTCGGTCAGGACAGCTTCACTGAAGCTTTCTTT	CSVFGQDSFTEAFF
TRBV15	few	.	TRBJ2-7	TGTGCCACCAGCAGAGAAGCTTTTAGGGCAGGGCTGAACGAGCAGTACTTC	CATSREAFRAGLNEQYF
TRBV28	few	.	TRBJ1-2	TGTGCCAGCAACTCTCAGGGTCGTGGCTATGGCTACACCTTC	CASNSQGRGYGYTF
TRBV28	.	.	TRBJ1-2	.	CASSSSTGSLNGYTF
TRBV19	.	.	TRBJ1-5	TGTGCCAGTAGTATAACGGGAGTCAGCAATCAGCCCCAGCATTTT	CASSITGVSNQPQHF
TRBV6-2/TRBV6-3	.	.	TRBJ2-2	TGTGCCAGCAGTCATCTTCTAGCTACCGGGGAGCTGTTTTTT	CASSHLLATGELFF
TRBV5-4	.	.	TRBJ2-5	TGTGCCAGCAGCTTGGGGGGGAAGGGAGGTGAGACCCAGTACTTC	CASSLGGKGGETQYF
TRBV7-9	.	.	TRBJ1-1	TGTGCCAGCAGCTTAGGGGAGCCTGAAGCTTTCTTT	CASSLGEPEAFF
TRBV19	.	TRBD1	TRBJ2-1	TGTGCCAGTAGTGATCGACAGGGGAGCTTCAATGAGCAGTTCTTC	CASSDRQGSFNEQFF
TRBV28	.	.	TRBJ1-1	TGTGCCAGCAGTCCGGATCGGACTGATCGGGCCAAGGCGAACACTGAAGCTTTCTTT	CASSPDRTDRAKANTEAFF
TRBV29-1	.	TRBD1	TRBJ2-1	TGCAGCGTTGCCCAGGACAGGATCCGAGAAAATGAGCAGTTCTTC	CSVAQDRIRENEQFF
TRBV7-3	.	.	TRBJ2-3	TGTGCCAGCAGCTTTGCGGGCGGCTTCACAGATACGCAGTATTTT	CASSFAGGFTDTQYF
TRBV4-2	.	.	TRBJ1-6	TGTGCCAGCAGCCAAGAGTCAGGGTGGTTTAATAATTCACCCCTCCACTTT	CASSQESGWFNNSPLHF